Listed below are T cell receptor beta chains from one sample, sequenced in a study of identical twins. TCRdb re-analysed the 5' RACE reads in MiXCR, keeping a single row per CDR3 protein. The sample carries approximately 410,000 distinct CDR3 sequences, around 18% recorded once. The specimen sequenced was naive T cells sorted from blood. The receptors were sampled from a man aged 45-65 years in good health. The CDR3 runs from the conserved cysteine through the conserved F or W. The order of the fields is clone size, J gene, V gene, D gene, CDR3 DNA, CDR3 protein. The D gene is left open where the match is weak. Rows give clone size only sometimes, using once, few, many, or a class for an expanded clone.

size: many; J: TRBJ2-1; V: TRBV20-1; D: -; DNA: TGCAGTGCTAGCCTAGGTTGGGGACGTTCCTACAATGAGCAGTTCTTC; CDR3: CSASLGWGRSYNEQFF
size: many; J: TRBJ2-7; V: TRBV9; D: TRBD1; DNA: TGTGCCAGCAGCGCCCGGGACAGTGTAACCTACGAGCAGTACTTC; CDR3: CASSARDSVTYEQYF
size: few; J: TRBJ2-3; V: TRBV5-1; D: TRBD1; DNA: TGCGCCAGCAGCCCCGGACAGGCACCCACAGATACGCAGTATTTT; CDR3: CASSPGQAPTDTQYF
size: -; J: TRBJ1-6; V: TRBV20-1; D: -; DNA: TGCAGTGCTAGTTTCAGGAATAATTCACCCCTCCCCTTT; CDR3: CSASFRNNSPLPF
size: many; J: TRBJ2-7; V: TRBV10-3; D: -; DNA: TGTGCCATCAGACCCAGGGATTCCTACGAGCAGTACTTC; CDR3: CAIRPRDSYEQYF
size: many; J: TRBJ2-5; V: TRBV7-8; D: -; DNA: TGTGCCAGCAGCTTATGGGGGTCTTTTCAAGAGACCCAGTACTTC; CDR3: CASSLWGSFQETQYF
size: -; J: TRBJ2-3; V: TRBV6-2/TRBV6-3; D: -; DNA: TGTGCCAGCAGCCGCGGAGGGACGACAGATACGCAGTATTTT; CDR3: CASSRGGTTDTQYF
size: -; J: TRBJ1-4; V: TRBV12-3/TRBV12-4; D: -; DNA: TGTGCCAGCAGCTCCCTTCGGAGGGAAAAACTGTTTTTT; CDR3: CASSSLRREKLFF
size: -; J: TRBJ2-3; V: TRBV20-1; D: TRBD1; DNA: TGCAGTGCTTCCGGACAGGGCGTTAATACAGATACGCAGTATTTT; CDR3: CSASGQGVNTDTQYF
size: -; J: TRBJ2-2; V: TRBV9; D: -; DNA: TGTGCCAGCAAGGGGTTTGTAGCCGGGGAGCTGTTTTTT; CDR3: CASKGFVAGELFF
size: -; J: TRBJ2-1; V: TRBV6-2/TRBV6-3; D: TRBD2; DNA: TGTGCCAGCACCAACCCCGCTGGGAGGGTGCAGTTCTTC; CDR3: CASTNPAGRVQFF
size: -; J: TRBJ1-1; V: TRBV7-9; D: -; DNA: TGTGCCAGCAGCTCGCTTGCTGAAGCTTTCTTT; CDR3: CASSSLAEAFF